The 25 T cell receptor beta chains listed next were all sequenced from one sample in a study of OX40 agonist ivuxolimab in advanced cancers. Sequencing was performed with immunoSEQ multiplex PCR; in TCRdb, only in-frame clones are kept and a portion is missing. The data hold tens of thousands of clones, with 70% to 90% observed a single time. The sequencing used CD4+ or CD8+ T cells sorted from blood, collected in a trial of the OX40 agonist ivuxolimab. These TCRs come from an adult with an advanced solid tumor such as melanoma, head and neck, liver or kidney cancer.

The chain has TRBV19 and TRBJ1-4; 7 bases align to TRBD1. There are 15 residues in the CDR3. The V gene end was trimmed by 6 bases and the J gene end by 0 bases; junction bases not matched to a gene: 4. CDR1 is LNHDA and CDR2 is SQIVND in the germline V gene (reference sequence). CDR3 nucleotide sequence: TGTGCCAGTAGCAGGACAGGAACAACTAATGAAAAACTGTTTTTT. Residues: CASSRTGTTNEKLFF.

In this sample, this clone turned up once. The chain employs TRBV7-9 and TRBJ2-5; D remains ambiguous. Germline V gives CDR1 SEHNR, CDR2 FQNEAQ (reference sequence). Trimming left V 0 bases short and J 4 bases short, with 9 bases between. The CDR3 loop spans 14 amino acids. The CDR3 reads CASSLALNLETQYF. CDR3 nucleotides: TGTGCCAGCAGCTTAGCCCTGAACCTAGAGACCCAGTACTTC.

This chain joins TRBV5-1 and TRBJ1-1, with D perhaps matching TRBD1 (5 bases). Germline lookup yields CDR1 SGHRS and CDR2 YFSETQ. V was shortened by 4 bases and J by 5 bases, with 18 bases between the two germline ends. The CDR3 covers 15 residues. CDR3 protein: CASSDKTSGKTEAFF. As DNA, the CDR3 is TGCGCCAGCAGCGACAAGACATCAGGGAAGACTGAAGCTTTCTTT.

The gene calls are TRBV6-1 and TRBJ1-1; 8 nucleotides line up with TRBD1. Germline V gene lookup returns CDR1 MNHNS and CDR2 SASEGT. V was pared by 5 bases and J by 5 bases, with 7 bases of the junction left unmatched. The CDR3 extends over 14 amino acids. CDR3: CASSFTGGRTEAFF. DNA for the CDR3: TGTGCCAGCAGTTTTACAGGGGGAAGGACTGAAGCTTTCTTT.

The genes are TRBV6-5 and TRBJ1-1, with a weak D call TRBD1 (6 bases). The CDR3 is 12 residues long. Trimming removed 6 bases at V and 4 bases at J, with 9 bases between. Germline assignment: CDR1 MNHEY and CDR2 SVGAGI. The CDR3 DNA reads TGTGCCAGCAGCGGGGGGCTCACTGAAGCTTTCTTT. Residues: CASSGGLTEAFF.

This rearrangement joins TRBV11-3 to TRBJ1-6; possibly TRBD1 for D (6 bases). V was cut by 0 bases and J by 6 bases, with 15 bases left in between. Per germline, CDR1 SGHNT and CDR2 YENEEA. The CDR3 sequence is 17 residues long. This chain's CDR3 is CASSLDRDTFSNSPLHF. As DNA, the CDR3 is TGTGCCAGCAGCTTAGACCGGGACACCTTTTCTAATTCACCCCTCCACTTT. The entire variable domain, with the rest obtained from reference TRBV11-3 and TRBJ1-6, is as follows: EAGVVQSPRYKIIEKKQPVAFWCNPISGHNTLYWYLQNLGQGPELLIRYENEEAVDDSQLPKDRFSAERLKGVDSTLKIQPAELGDSAVYLCASSLDRDTFSNSPLHFGNGTRLTVT.

This chain joins TRBV2 and TRBJ2-7; the D gene is possibly TRBD1 (6 bases). Germline CDR1 is SNHLY and CDR2 is FYNNEI. The CDR3 spans 15 residues. Trimming left V 5 bases short and J 6 bases short, with 20 bases between. The CDR3 reads CASSNTGQNEGEQYF. Here the CDR3 DNA reads TGTGCCAGCAGTAACACTGGACAGAACGAGGGCGAGCAGTACTTC.

V and J are TRBV9 and TRBJ2-2; no definite D call. Germline assignment: CDR1 SGDLS and CDR2 YYNGEE. CDR3 length: 11 amino acids. Trimming cost V 0 bases and J 6 bases, with 0 bases left between them. The CDR3 reads CASSVAGELFF. In nucleotides, the CDR3 is TGTGCCAGCAGCGTAGCCGGGGAGCTGTTTTTT.

This chain uses TRBV19 with TRBJ2-7; D is ambiguous. Deletions cut 5 bases from V and 0 bases from J, with 17 bases between. Germline CDR1 reads LNHDA; CDR2 reads SQIVND (reference sequence). The CDR3 is 16 residues long. CDR3 nucleotide sequence: TGTGCCAGTAGTCCCGGTGGTAGCCGAAGCTCCTACGAGCAGTACTTC. Protein product: CASSPGGSRSSYEQYF.

For the CDR3, the DNA is TGTGCCAGTAGTACATCGGGACAGTGGATAACAGATACGCAGTATTTT. It yields the protein CASSTSGQWITDTQYF. The chain has TRBV19 and TRBJ2-3, with 7 bases fitting TRBD1. The V and J ends lost 4 bases and 3 bases, in that order; junction bases with no gene match: 10. Germline lookup yields CDR1 LNHDA and CDR2 SQIVND (reference sequence). CDR3 length equals 16 residues.

This clone was seen once. V is TRBV7-2 and J is TRBJ2-5; either TRBD1 or TRBD2 may supply D (5 bases each). The germline gives CDR1 SGHTA, CDR2 FQGNSA. The CDR3 sequence is 15 residues long. Trimming cost V 1 base and J 5 bases, with 14 bases left between them. The CDR3 DNA reads as TGTGCCAGCAGCTTAGAAGTGGGGGTAGGGGAGACCCAGTACTTC. Amino acid sequence: CASSLEVGVGETQYF.

V is TRBV4-1 and J is TRBJ1-3; D call uncertain. V lost 3 bases and J lost 7, with 22 bases in between. This CDR3 region has 17 residues. CDR1 MGHRA and CDR2 YSYEKL come from the germline V gene. CDR3 in DNA: TGCGCCAGCAGCCACTACATCCACGGGAAGATTCGGAACACCATATATTTT. It specifies CASSHYIHGKIRNTIYF.

The chain joins TRBV5-6 to TRBJ1-1; D remains ambiguous. Trimming shortened V by 2 bases and J by 2 bases, and 1 base separated the two germline ends. CDR1 SGHDT and CDR2 YYEEEE come from the germline V gene. The CDR3 has 11 amino acids. The CDR3 DNA reads TGTGCCAGCAGCTTAAACACTGAAGCTTTCTTT. Translating gives CASSLNTEAFF.

The chain combines TRBV5-1 with TRBJ2-7, with 8 bases fitting TRBD1. Germline V lookup: CDR1 SGHRS, CDR2 YFSETQ. The CDR3 loop spans 16 amino acids. The V segment lost 4 bases and the J segment 2 bases; nucleotides outside the gene matches: 11. CDR3 in DNA: TGCGCCAGCAGCATCCGTGTAGGACAGGGAGCCTACGAGCAGTACTTC. It is translated as CASSIRVGQGAYEQYF.

V is TRBV7-3 and J is TRBJ1-1; D may be TRBD1 (6 bases). CDR1 and CDR2 (germline): SGHTA, FQGTGA. The V end lost 2 bases, the J end lost 6 bases, and 13 bases lay between the germline ends. This CDR3 region has 14 residues. The CDR3 DNA sequence: TGTGCCAGCAGCTTATGGGGGGCTGGGTCTGAAGCTTTCTTT. This sequence encodes CASSLWGAGSEAFF.

The rearrangement links TRBV5-6 to TRBJ2-5, with D hard to call. The V gene lost 5 bases and the J gene lost 1 base, with 21 bases spanning the gap. The V gene's germline CDR1 is SGHDT and CDR2 YYEEEE. The CDR3 runs to 17 residues. The CDR3: CASRTIKFGPLQETQYF. CDR3 sequence (DNA): TGTGCCAGCAGAACCATTAAGTTTGGTCCCCTCCAAGAGACCCAGTACTTC.

V usage is TRBV14 and J usage is TRBJ1-1; D is unresolved. V dropped 0 bases and J dropped 0 bases, with 8 bases sitting between them. CDR3 size: 15 residues. Per the germline V gene, CDR1 is SGHDN and CDR2 is FVKESK. The CDR3 sequence: CASSQDLRMNTEAFF. The CDR3 region has the DNA TGTGCCAGCAGCCAAGATCTACGGATGAACACTGAAGCTTTCTTT.

This chain joins TRBV7-2 and TRBJ2-5, with a tentative D call TRBD2 (6 bases). The CDR3 is made up of 14 amino acids. Trimming shortened V by 5 bases and J by 6 bases, and 16 bases separated the two germline ends. Germline CDR1 is SGHTA and CDR2 is FQGNSA. The CDR3, as DNA: TGTGCCAGCAGCCCGGGGGACTCGGCAAAGACCCAGTACTTC. Its translation is CASSPGDSAKTQYF.

The chain has TRBV12-5 and TRBJ1-4, with D maybe TRBD1 (5 bases). CDR1 LGHNT and CDR2 FRNRAP come from the germline V gene. V shed 1 base and J shed 8 bases, with 11 bases lying between them. The CDR3 runs to 14 residues. The CDR3 region has the DNA TGTGCTAGTGGTTTGGGGGGCGCGAGCGAAAAACTGTTTTTT. As protein: CASGLGGASEKLFF.

This chain's CDR3 is CASSNFVWGADTQYF. The CDR3 nucleotides are TGTGCCAGCAGCAATTTCGTTTGGGGGGCAGATACGCAGTATTTT. The chain recombines TRBV7-9 with TRBJ2-3; possibly TRBD2 for D (6 bases). This CDR3 region has 15 residues. V lost 5 bases to trimming and J lost 4 bases, with 16 bases between them. Germline CDR1 reads SEHNR; CDR2 reads FQNEAQ (reference sequence).

Points on this clone: The same CDR3 arises from other DNA sequences in this sample as well. The chain links TRBV13 to TRBJ2-2; the D is unclear. This CDR3 is 14 amino acids long. Between the trimmed V and J ends, which lost 1 base and 5 bases, there was a span of 8 bases. Looked up from germline, CDR1 is PRHDT and CDR2 is FYEKMQ (reference sequence). CDR3 bases: TGTGCCAGCAGCTTAGATGGCCGAACCGGGGAGCTGTTTTTT. Translation gives CASSLDGRTGELFF.

The sample holds one count of this clone. This chain links TRBV2 with TRBJ2-2; maybe TRBD1 (5 bases). Trimming cost V 4 bases and J 6 bases, with 15 bases left between them. There are 15 residues in the CDR3. The V gene's germline CDR1 is SNHLY and CDR2 FYNNEI. The CDR3 protein is CASSAGQGKSGELFF. The DNA of the CDR3 is TGTGCCAGCAGTGCTGGGCAGGGAAAATCCGGGGAGCTGTTTTTT.

This sequence joins TRBV5-1 and TRBJ2-4, with D perhaps matching TRBD1 (6 bases). Germline V gives CDR1 SGHRS, CDR2 YFSETQ. V shed 2 bases and J shed 5 bases, with 11 bases lying between them. This CDR3 has 14 amino acids. The chain's CDR3 is CASSLGWGQNIQYF. DNA for the CDR3: TGCGCCAGCAGCTTAGGATGGGGGCAAAACATTCAGTACTTC.

This chain connects TRBV29-1 to TRBJ1-5, with 9 bases fitting TRBD1. The germline gives CDR1 SQVTM, CDR2 ANQGSEA. Unmatched junction bases numbered 6, after V lost 5 bases and J lost 7 bases. This CDR3 is 13 amino acids long. This chain's CDR3 is CSVRTGVGQPQHF. As DNA, the CDR3 is TGCAGCGTTAGGACAGGGGTTGGGCAGCCCCAGCATTTT.

In DNA form, the CDR3 reads TGTGCCAGTAGACTAGCGGGGCCCCAAGATACGCAGTATTTT. Protein: CASRLAGPQDTQYF. The rearrangement joins TRBV19 to TRBJ2-3; the match to TRBD2 covers 10 bases. From germline, CDR1 is LNHDA and CDR2 SQIVND (reference sequence). The CDR3 length is 14 residues. J was trimmed by 5 bases and V by 6 bases; bases with no gene match: 5.